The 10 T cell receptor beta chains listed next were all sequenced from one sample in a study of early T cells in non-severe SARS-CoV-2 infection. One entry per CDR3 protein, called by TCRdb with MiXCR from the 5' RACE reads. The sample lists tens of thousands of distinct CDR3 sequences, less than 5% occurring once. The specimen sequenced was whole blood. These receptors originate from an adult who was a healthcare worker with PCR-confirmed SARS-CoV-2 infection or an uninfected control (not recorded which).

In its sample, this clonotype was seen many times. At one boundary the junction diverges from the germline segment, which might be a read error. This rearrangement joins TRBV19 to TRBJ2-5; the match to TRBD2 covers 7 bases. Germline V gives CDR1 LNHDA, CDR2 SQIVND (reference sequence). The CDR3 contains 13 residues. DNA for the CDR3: TGTGCCAGTAGTATCGAGCCCCGACTAGCCCTCTGGTTC. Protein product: CASSIEPRLALWF.

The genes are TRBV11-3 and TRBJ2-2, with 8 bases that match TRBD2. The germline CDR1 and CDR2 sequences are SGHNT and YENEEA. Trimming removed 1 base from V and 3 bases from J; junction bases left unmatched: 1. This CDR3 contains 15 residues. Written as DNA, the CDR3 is TGTGCCAGCAGCTTAGCGGGAGGGGACACCGGGGAGCTGTTTTTT. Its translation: CASSLAGGDTGELFF.

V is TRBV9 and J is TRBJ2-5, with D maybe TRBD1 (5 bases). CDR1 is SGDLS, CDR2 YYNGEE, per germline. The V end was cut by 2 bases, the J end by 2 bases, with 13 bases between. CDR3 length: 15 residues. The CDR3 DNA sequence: TGTGCCAGCAGCGTTTCGACAGATAAACAAGAGACCCAGTACTTC. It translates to CASSVSTDKQETQYF.

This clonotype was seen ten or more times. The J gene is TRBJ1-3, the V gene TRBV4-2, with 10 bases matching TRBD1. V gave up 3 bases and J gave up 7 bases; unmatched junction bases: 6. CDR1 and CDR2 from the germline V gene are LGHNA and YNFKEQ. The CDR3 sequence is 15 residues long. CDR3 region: CASSQGQGQGNTIYF. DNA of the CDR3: TGTGCCAGCAGCCAGGGACAGGGGCAGGGTAACACCATATATTTT.

The CDR3 DNA sequence: TGCAGTGCAAACGTAGCGGGCTCGACCAATACGCAGTATTTT. This codes for CSANVAGSTNTQYF. V gene TRBV20-1 combines with J gene TRBJ2-3; the match to TRBD2 covers 7 bases. The CDR3 is 14 amino acids. With 6 bases clipped from V and 7 bases from J, the junction kept 13 bases outside the gene matches. The germline gives CDR1 DFQATT, CDR2 SNEGSKA (reference sequence).

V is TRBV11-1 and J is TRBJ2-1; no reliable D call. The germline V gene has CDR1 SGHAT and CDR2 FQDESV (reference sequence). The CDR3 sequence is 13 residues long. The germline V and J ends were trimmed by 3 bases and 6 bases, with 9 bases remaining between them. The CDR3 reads CASSLDLPNEQFF. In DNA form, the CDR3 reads TGTGCCAGCAGCTTGGACCTCCCCAATGAGCAGTTCTTC.

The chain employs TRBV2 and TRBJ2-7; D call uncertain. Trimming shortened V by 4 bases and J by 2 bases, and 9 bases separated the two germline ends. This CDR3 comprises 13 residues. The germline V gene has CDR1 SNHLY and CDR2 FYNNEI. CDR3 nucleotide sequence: TGTGCCAGCAGTGTTCCTTCTGCCTACGAGCAGTACTTC. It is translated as CASSVPSAYEQYF.

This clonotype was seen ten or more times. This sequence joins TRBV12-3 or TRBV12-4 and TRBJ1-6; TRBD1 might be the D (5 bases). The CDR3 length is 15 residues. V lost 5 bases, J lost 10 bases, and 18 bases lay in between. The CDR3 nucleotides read TGTGCCAGCAGTCCCGGGGGGTACGGAAGGTCACCCCTCCACTTT. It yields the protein CASSPGGYGRSPLHF.

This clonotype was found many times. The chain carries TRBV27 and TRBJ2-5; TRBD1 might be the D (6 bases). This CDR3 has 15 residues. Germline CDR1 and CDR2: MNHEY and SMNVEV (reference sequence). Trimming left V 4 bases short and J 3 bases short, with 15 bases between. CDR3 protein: CASSSINTGKETQYF. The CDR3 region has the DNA TGTGCCAGCAGTTCAATAAATACAGGGAAAGAGACCCAGTACTTC.

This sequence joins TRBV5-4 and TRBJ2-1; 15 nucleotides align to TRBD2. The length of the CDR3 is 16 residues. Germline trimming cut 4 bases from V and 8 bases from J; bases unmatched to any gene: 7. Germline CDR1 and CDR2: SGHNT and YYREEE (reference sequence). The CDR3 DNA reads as TGTGCCAGCAGCCCCAGGACTAGCGGGAGGGTACATGAGCAGTTCTTC. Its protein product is CASSPRTSGRVHEQFF.